The source of this T cell receptor beta chain is a study of CD8+CD57+ T cells in acquired aplastic anemia. General study findings and limits: Patients were compared with controls for CD8+ Simpson's diversity, and no significant difference emerged.

For this clonotype: Its antigen is still unknown.

For CDR3 and TCR beta VDJ profiling, genomic DNA was the template used. MiXCR was run by TCRdb on the reads, yielding one entry per CDR3 protein. Seen here are about 400,000 distinct CDR3 sequences, just under 70% observed once, and the top ten hold approximately 3.9%. The CDR3 has 14 residues. V was cut by 6 bases and J by 0 bases, with 11 bases left in between. Germline V gene data show CDR1 as MGHDK and CDR2 as SYGVNS. Specimen: sorted CD4+, CD8+, or CD8+CD57+ T cells (not recorded which) from PBMCs. This TCR was sampled from a human donor in good health, serving as a control. V and J are TRBV25-1 and TRBJ1-1; the D gene is possibly TRBD1 (5 bases). The CDR3 DNA follows: TGTGCCAGCAGCAGGGAGGGGTTGAACACTGAAGCTTTCTTT. It translates to CASSREGLNTEAFF.